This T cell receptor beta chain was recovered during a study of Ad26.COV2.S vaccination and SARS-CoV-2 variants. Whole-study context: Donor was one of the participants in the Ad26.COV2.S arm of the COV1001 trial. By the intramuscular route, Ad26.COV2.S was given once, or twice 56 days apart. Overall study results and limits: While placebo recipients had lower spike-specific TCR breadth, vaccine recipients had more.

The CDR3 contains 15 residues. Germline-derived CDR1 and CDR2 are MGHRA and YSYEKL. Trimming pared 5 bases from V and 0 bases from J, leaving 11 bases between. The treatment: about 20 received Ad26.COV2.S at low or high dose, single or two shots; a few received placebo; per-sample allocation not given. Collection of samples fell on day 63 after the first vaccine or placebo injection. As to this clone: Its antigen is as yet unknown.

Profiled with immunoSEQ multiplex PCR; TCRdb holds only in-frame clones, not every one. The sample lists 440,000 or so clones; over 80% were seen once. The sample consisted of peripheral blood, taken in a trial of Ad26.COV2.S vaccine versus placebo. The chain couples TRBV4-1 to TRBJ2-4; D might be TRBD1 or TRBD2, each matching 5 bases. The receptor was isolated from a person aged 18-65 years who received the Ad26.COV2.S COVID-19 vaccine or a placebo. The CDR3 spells CASSGEGLAKNIQYF. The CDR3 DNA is TGCGCCAGCAGCGGCGAGGGGTTAGCCAAAAACATTCAGTACTTC.